This T cell receptor beta chain was sequenced for a study of type 1 regulatory T cells (dated by TCRdb to about 2021). Background for the entire study: The study characterized an in vitro protocol that generated a Tr1-enriched, alloantigen-specific CD4 T cell product named T-allo10. T-allo10 was being tested clinically in patients with hematological malignancies who were undergoing allogeneic hematopoietic stem cell transplantation.

Summary of the overall study and its limitations: A more restricted TCR repertoire was observed in Tr1 cells than in non-Tr1 cells, and this restriction was interpreted in the study as alloantigen-induced clonal expansion.

For sequencing, an Illumina MiSeq was employed. TCRdb ran its own pipeline on the public reads, namely fastp trimming at Q25 and MiXCR clone calling, and kept in-frame beta chains. Here each entry gathers all rows of one CDR3 protein and keeps the most common genes and DNA. The sample data list 55,000 to 65,000 distinct CDR3 sequences, and roughly two thirds of these were observed just once. The ten largest clones capture 1.8% of the sample. Looking up the germline V gene yields CDR1 SQVTM and CDR2 ANQGSEA. Measured from the cysteine to the phenylalanine, the CDR3 is 12 residues long. Of all the DNA, just the CDR3 is kept, 36 bases in frame from base 1. V is reduced by 5 bases and J by 5 bases, leaving a spacing of 12 bases between them. Only a few counts were recorded for this clonotype. Its recognized antigen is unknown. One base away there is no much larger clone; base qualities are not given.

The receptor comes from a human donor in good health. Sequencing was done on a sample of cultured non-Tr1 T cells, either the whole culture or a sorted T cell fraction (not recorded which). The cell subset or site label for this specimen denotes: non-Tr1 population from the T-allo10 product. The chain links TRBV29-1 with TRBJ1-1; the D gene is possibly TRBD1, with 5 bases matching. The CDR3 is CSVTGGRTEAFF. The bases read TGCAGCGTTACGGGGGGGAGAACTGAAGCTTTCTTT.